A single T cell receptor (beta chain) is shown here with its context. Per germline, CDR1 MNHEY and CDR2 SVGEGT. Germline trimming cut 5 bases from V and 7 bases from J; bases unmatched to any gene: 5. The CDR3 has 13 amino acids. The source of the sample is a study of blood T cell repertoires in COVID-19. Assay used: immunoSEQ multiplex PCR; TCRdb lists only in-frame clones, some missing. The sample consists of 250,000 or so clones, around 90% of them appearing once. The clonotype was recovered from a woman aged 55-75 years with COVID-19, enrolled during active disease. The specimen was peripheral blood. The chain carries TRBV6-2 or TRBV6-3 and TRBJ2-5; 9 bases fit TRBD1. Here the CDR3 DNA reads TGTGCCAGCAGTGGGACAGGGACGGTGACCCAGTACTTC. Protein product: CASSGTGTVTQYF.